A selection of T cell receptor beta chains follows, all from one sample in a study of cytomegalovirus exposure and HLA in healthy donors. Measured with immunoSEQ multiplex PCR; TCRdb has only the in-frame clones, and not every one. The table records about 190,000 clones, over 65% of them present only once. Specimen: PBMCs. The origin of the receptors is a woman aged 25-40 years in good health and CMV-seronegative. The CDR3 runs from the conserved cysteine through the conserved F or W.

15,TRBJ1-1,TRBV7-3,CASSASQGAVTEAFF
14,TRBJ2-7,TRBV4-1,CASSHDTGTYEQYF
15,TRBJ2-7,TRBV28,CASGPSGRGSYEQYF
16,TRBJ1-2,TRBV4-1,CASSPLMGQGNYGYTF
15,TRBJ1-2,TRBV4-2,CASNNVGGSNYGYTF
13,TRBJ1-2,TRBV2,CASTRGQGYGYTF
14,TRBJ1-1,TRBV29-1,CSAGGGGAHTEAFF
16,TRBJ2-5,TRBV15,CATSRGWRQGVQTQYF
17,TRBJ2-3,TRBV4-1,CASSQEVGTGYTDTQYF
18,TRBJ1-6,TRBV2,CASSDLGQGAFRYSPLHF
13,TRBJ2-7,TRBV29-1,CSVGTGGSYEQYF
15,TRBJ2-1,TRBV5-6,CASRPAGGLYNEQFF
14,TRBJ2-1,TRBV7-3,CASSPQGSNNEQFF
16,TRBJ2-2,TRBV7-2,CASSHWSGPNTGELFF
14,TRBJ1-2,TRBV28,CASGGRGGRGGYTF
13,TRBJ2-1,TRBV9,CASSAGVYNEQFF
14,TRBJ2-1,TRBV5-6,CASSLLQGFDEQFF
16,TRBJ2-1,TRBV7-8,CASSPRGQRVYNEQFF
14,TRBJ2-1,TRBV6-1,CASSEEPGWGEQFF
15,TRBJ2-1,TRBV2,CASSDWASGSNEQFF
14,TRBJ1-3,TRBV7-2,CASSSRISGNTIYF
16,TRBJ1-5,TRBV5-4,CASSLVRTHHNQPQHF
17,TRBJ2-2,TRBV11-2,CASSPGGLQGAVGELFF
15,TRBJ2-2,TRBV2,CASSNGQVGTGELFF
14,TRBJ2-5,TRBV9,CASSVVGGEETQYF
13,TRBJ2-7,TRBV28,CASSSPPLGEQYF
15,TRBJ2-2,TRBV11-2,CASSRDRANTGELFF
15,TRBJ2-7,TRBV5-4,CASSAGGRASYEQYF
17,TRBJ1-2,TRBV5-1,CASSLEVFQGANDGYTF
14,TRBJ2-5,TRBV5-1,CASSSGQAKETQYF
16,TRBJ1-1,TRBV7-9,CSSAPGPLYLNTEAFF
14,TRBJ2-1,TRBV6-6,CASSYSGTYNEQFF
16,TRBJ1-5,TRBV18,CASSPQGARGNQPQHF
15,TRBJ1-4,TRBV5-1,CASSLVLTGEKKLFF
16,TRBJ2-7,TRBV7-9,CSSSPITGKSANEQYF
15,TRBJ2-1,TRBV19,CASTGQASSYNEQFF
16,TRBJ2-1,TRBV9,CASSVVAEREDNEQFF
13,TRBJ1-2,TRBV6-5,CASRDRGHYGYTF
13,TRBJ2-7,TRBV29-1,CSAAGDRGDEQYF
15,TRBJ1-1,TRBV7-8,CASSLAAGRHTEAFF
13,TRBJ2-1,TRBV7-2,CASSWTGVNEQFF
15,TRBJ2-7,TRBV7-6,CASSLPASGRNEQYF
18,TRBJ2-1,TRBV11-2,CASSASPWPGKDYNEQFF
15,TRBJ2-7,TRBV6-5,CASSYSDRGLYEQYF
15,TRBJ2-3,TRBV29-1,CSAGLAGGRADTQYF
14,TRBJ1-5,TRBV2,CASSEEGRNQPQHF
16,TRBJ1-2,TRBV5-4,CASSLGTGKLNYGYTF
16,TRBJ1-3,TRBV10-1,CASRTKTDRGRNTIYF
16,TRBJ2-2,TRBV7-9,CASSHGQGANTGELFF
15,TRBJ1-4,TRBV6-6,CASSYFSGGREKLFF
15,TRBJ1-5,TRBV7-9,CASGTTGLSNQPQHF
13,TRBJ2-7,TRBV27,CASSLESGYEQYF